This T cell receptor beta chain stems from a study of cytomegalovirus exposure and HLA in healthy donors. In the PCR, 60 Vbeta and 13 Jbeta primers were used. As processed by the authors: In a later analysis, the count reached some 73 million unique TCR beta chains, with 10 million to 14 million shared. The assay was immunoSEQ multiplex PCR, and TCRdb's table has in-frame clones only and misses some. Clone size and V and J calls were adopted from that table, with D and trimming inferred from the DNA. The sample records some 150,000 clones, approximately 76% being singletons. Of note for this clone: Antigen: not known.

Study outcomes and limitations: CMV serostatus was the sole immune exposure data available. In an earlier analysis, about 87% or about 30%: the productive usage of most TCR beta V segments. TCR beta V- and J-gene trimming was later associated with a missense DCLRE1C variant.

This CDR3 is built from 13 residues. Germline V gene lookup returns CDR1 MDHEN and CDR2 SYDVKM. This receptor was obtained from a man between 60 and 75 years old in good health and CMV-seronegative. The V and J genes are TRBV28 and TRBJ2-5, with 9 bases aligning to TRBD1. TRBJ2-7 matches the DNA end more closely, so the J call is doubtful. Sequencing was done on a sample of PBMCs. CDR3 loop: CASRGQGFYEQYF. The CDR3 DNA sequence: TGTGCCAGCCGGGGACAGGGTTTCTACGAGCAGTACTTC.